This T cell receptor beta chain was identified during a study of blood T cell repertoires in COVID-19. Study at large: Both acute and convalescent COVID-19 samples were obtained from the United States, Italy and Spain. Sources were T cells, B-cell-depleted T cells, or PBMCs; the material itself was cDNA or gDNA.

J gave up 3 bases and V 8 bases, and 8 bases lay outside the gene matches. CDR1 is SNHLY and CDR2 is FYNNEI in the germline V gene. The CDR3 has 15 residues. Data came from immunoSEQ multiplex PCR; TCRdb stores just in-frame clones and leaves some out. The data hold roughly 38,000 clones, with around 70% observed a single time. Followed over time, Seattle patients had been enrolled while infection was active. The chain has TRBV2 and TRBJ1-1; TRBD1 agrees at 11 bases. This clonotype was obtained from a man aged 65 to 85 with COVID-19, enrolled during active disease. Sequenced sample: peripheral blood. CDR3 region: CASCWTGGLDTEAFF. The CDR3 DNA reads TGTGCCAGCTGTTGGACAGGGGGCTTGGACACTGAAGCTTTCTTT.